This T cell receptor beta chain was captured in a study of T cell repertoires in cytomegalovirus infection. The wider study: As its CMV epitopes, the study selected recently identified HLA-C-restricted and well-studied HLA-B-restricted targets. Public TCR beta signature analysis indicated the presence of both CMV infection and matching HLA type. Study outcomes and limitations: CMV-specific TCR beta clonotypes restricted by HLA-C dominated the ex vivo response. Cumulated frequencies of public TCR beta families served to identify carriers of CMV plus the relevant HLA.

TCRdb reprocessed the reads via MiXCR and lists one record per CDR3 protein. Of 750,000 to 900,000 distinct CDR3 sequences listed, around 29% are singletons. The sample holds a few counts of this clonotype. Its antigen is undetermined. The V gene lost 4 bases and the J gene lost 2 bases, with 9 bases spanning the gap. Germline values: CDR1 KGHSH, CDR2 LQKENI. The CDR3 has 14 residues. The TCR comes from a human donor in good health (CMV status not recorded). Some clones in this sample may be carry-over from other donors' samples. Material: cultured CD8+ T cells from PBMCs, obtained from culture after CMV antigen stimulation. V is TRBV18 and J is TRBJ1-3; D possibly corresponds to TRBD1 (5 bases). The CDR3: CASSRPGPGNTIYF. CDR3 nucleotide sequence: TGTGCCAGCTCACGTCCAGGGCCTGGAAACACCATATATTTT.